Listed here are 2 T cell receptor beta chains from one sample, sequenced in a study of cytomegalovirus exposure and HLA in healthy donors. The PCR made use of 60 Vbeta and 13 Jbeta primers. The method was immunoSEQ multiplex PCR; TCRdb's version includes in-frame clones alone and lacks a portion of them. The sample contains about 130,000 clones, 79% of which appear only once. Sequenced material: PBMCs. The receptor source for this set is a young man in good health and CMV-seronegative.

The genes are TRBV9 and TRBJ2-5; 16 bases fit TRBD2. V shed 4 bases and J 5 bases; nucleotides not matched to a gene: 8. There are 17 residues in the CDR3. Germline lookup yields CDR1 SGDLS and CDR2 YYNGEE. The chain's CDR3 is CASSPGLAGGPSETQYF. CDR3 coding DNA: TGTGCCAGCAGCCCGGGACTAGCGGGAGGGCCATCCGAGACCCAGTACTTC.

The CDR3 sequence is CASSQDRTGGGYTF. The DNA of the CDR3 is TGTGCCAGCAGCCAAGACCGGACAGGGGGCGGCTACACCTTC. This chain joins TRBV4-2 and TRBJ1-2, with 11 bases identical to TRBD1. Germline V gene lookup returns CDR1 LGHNA and CDR2 YNFKEQ. The CDR3 spans 14 residues. The trim removed 0 bases at V and 8 bases at J, leaving 2 bases unmatched.